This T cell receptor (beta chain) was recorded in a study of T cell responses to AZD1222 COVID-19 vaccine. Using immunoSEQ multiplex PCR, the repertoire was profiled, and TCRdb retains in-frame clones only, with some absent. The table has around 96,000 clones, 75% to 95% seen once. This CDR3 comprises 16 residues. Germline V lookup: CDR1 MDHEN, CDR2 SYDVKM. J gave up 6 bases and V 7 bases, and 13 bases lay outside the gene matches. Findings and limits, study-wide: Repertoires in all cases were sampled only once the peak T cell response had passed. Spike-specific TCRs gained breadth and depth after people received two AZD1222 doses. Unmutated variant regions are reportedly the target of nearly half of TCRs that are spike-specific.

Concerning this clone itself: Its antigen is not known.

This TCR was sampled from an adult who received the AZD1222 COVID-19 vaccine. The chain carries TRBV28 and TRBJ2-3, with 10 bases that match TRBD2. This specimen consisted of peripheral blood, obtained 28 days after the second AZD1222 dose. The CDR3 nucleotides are TGTGCCAGCAAGTCGGCTAGCGGGAGTGATTTGGATACGCAGTATTTT. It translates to CASKSASGSDLDTQYF.